This paragraph covers one TCR beta chain sequence. The target antigen is unknown. TCRdb used MiXCR to reprocess the reads, holding one entry per CDR3 protein. This table holds hundreds of thousands of distinct CDR3 sequences, about 24% found once. The entry originates in a study of T cell repertoires in cytomegalovirus infection. Study background: Indicated by public TCR beta signatures were CMV infection and matching HLA type. Overall study results and limits: HLA-C-restricted CMV clonotypes gave the most frequent clonotype in two of eight donors.

CDR3 size: 11 residues. V gave up 11 bases and J gave up 4 bases, with 11 bases separating them. Germline values: CDR1 LNHDA, CDR2 SQIVND (reference sequence). The clonotype was recovered from a human donor in good health (CMV status not recorded). Some clones in this sample may be carry-over from other donors' samples. The chain combines TRBV19 with TRBJ1-2, with a weak D call TRBD1 (6 bases). The sample comprised CD8+ T cells from PBMCs. This CDR3 is CAGRGGYGYTF. CDR3 nucleotide sequence: TGTGCCGGGCGAGGGGGCTATGGCTACACCTTC.